Listed below are T cell receptor beta chains from one sample, sequenced in a study of human T cells and chemical hapten exposure. Each CDR3 protein is one row after TCRdb ran MiXCR on the 5' RACE reads. Among 70,000 to 85,000 distinct CDR3 sequences listed, 15% to 20% were seen once. Receptors originate from a female donor in good health. Each CDR3 is given with its conserved first and last residue. A D gene is named only where the DNA matches it firmly. Clone size is shown for a subset of rows, as once, few, many or a class of expanded clone.

few,TRBD2,TRBJ2-5,TRBV20-1,CSARPLAVQETQYF,TGCAGTGCTAGACCACTAGCGGTGCAAGAGACCCAGTACTTC
few,NA,TRBJ1-2,TRBV28,CASNGHGDLNYGYTF,TGTGCCAGCAACGGCCACGGCGATTTGAACTATGGCTACACCTTC
few,NA,TRBJ1-2,TRBV20-1,CSAVRPLNYGYTF,TGCAGTGCAGTCCGACCCCTAAACTATGGCTACACCTTC
NA,TRBD1,TRBJ1-1,TRBV2,CASSVKTGGAFF,TGTGCCAGCAGTGTAAAGACAGGGGGAGCTTTCTTT
NA,NA,TRBJ1-1,TRBV2,CASSDLTPNTEAFF,TGTGCCAGCAGTGATCTGACGCCGAACACTGAAGCTTTCTTT
few,TRBD1,TRBJ2-7,TRBV3-1,CASSQGTGTGVYEQYF,TGTGCCAGCAGCCAAGGGACCGGGACAGGAGTTTACGAGCAGTACTTC
once,TRBD1,TRBJ2-4,TRBV2,CASSGSGTGGFGKNIQYF,TGTGCCAGCAGTGGTTCCGGGACAGGGGGCTTTGGCAAAAACATTCAGTACTTC
few,NA,TRBJ1-5,TRBV12-3/TRBV12-4,CASSRDFNSNQPQHF,TGTGCCAGCAGCAGGGACTTTAATAGCAATCAGCCCCAGCATTTT
NA,NA,TRBJ2-7,TRBV5-4,CASSLPRWRTGIGYEQYF,TGTGCCAGCAGCTTGCCCCGATGGAGAACCGGGATCGGCTACGAGCAGTACTTC
NA,TRBD2,TRBJ2-2,TRBV9,CASSVVSGRAGTGELFF,TGTGCCAGCAGCGTAGTCAGCGGGAGGGCCGGCACCGGGGAGCTGTTTTTT
NA,NA,TRBJ2-7,TRBV5-1,CASSLVGDYQQYF,TGCGCCAGCAGCTTGGTCGGCGACTACCAGCAGTACTTC
NA,NA,TRBJ2-3,TRBV28,CALGATFLSTDTQYF,TGTGCGTTGGGGGCTACCTTCCTTAGCACAGATACGCAGTATTTT
NA,NA,TRBJ1-4,TRBV18,CASSPGQSATNEKLFF,TGTGCCAGCTCACCAGGACAGAGTGCAACTAATGAAAAACTGTTTTTT
medium-sized,NA,TRBJ1-1,TRBV20-1,CSAPGGGGAYTEAFF,TGCAGTGCCCCCGGGGGGGGGGGCGCGTACACTGAAGCTTTCTTT
few,NA,TRBJ1-2,TRBV18,CASSPPDSYYGYTF,TGTGCCAGCTCACCCCCGGACAGCTACTATGGCTACACCTTC
NA,NA,TRBJ2-3,TRBV28,CASSFGGITDTQYF,TGTGCCAGCAGTTTCGGCGGGATTACAGATACGCAGTATTTT
few,NA,TRBJ2-7,TRBV12-3/TRBV12-4,CASSSSYEQYF,TGTGCCAGCAGCTCCTCCTACGAGCAGTACTTC
NA,NA,TRBJ2-2,TRBV13,CASSLSTGRGSTGELFF,TGTGCCAGCAGCTTATCGACAGGCAGAGGGAGTACCGGGGAGCTGTTTTTT
NA,TRBD1,TRBJ2-3,TRBV18,CASSPPKGAGSDTQYF,TGTGCCAGCTCACCACCGAAGGGGGCAGGGTCAGATACGCAGTATTTT
NA,NA,TRBJ1-2,TRBV10-3,CAISETANYGYTF,TGTGCCATCAGCGAAACAGCTAACTATGGCTACACCTTC
once,NA,TRBJ1-2,TRBV11-1,CASSPGRAGSHYTF,TGTGCCAGCAGCCCAGGGCGGGCAGGGAGTCACTACACCTTC
few,NA,TRBJ1-1,TRBV20-1,CSARVSGGTEAFF,TGCAGTGCTAGAGTTTCTGGAGGCACTGAAGCTTTCTTT
NA,TRBD2,TRBJ2-1,TRBV6-6,CASSYRGEAREGGEQFF,TGTGCCAGCAGTTACCGAGGGGAGGCGCGGGAGGGGGGGGAGCAGTTCTTC
many,NA,TRBJ1-5,TRBV6-1,CASRRTSNQPQHF,TGTGCCAGCAGAAGGACAAGCAATCAGCCCCAGCATTTT
NA,TRBD2,TRBJ2-5,TRBV3-1,CASSQGLAGGEETQYF,TGTGCCAGCAGCCAAGGACTAGCGGGAGGGGAAGAGACCCAGTACTTC
NA,NA,TRBJ2-3,TRBV5-4,CASSSGTGSTDTQYF,TGTGCCAGCAGTTCCGGGACGGGAAGCACAGATACGCAGTATTTT
few,NA,TRBJ2-1,TRBV7-2,CASRAGSSYNEQFF,TGTGCCTCCCGTGCAGGGAGCTCCTACAATGAGCAGTTCTTC
NA,NA,TRBJ2-1,TRBV12-5,CASGNPEGWWFF,TGTGCTAGTGGTAACCCGGAAGGGTGGTGGTTCTTC
few,TRBD2,TRBJ2-1,TRBV6-2/TRBV6-3,CASSYGGSSYNEQFF,TGTGCCAGCAGTTACGGCGGGAGCTCCTACAATGAGCAGTTCTTC
few,TRBD2,TRBJ2-1,TRBV5-1,CASSPLLPGGANEQFF,TGCGCCAGCAGCCCTCTCTTGCCCGGGGGGGCAAATGAGCAGTTCTTC
few,NA,TRBJ2-3,TRBV20-1,CSAELADTQYF,TGCAGTGCAGAACTAGCAGATACGCAGTATTTT
few,TRBD2,TRBJ2-5,TRBV6-5,CASSYSTSGRQETQYF,TGTGCCAGCAGTTACTCGACTAGCGGACGCCAGGAGACCCAGTACTTC
many,TRBD2,TRBJ2-7,TRBV20-1,CSARPGLALRAMGYEQYF,TGCAGTGCTAGACCTGGACTAGCGTTACGTGCTATGGGGTACGAGCAGTACTTC
few,NA,TRBJ2-6,TRBV3-1,CASSLPDSTLPGANVLTF,TGTGCCAGCAGCCTACCGGACAGCACATTACCTGGGGCCAACGTCCTGACTTTC
NA,TRBD1,TRBJ1-4,TRBV5-1,CASSLALGTGGEKLFF,TGCGCCAGCAGCTTGGCCCTCGGGACAGGGGGCGAAAAACTGTTTTTT
NA,NA,TRBJ1-6,TRBV20-1,CSARDSSYNSPLHF,TGCAGTGCTAGGGACAGCTCCTATAATTCACCCCTCCACTTT
NA,NA,TRBJ1-5,TRBV6-6,CASSFSRRNQPQHF,TGTGCCAGCAGTTTTAGCAGGCGTAATCAGCCCCAGCATTTT
many,NA,TRBJ2-7,TRBV14,CASSQVDGPYEQYF,TGTGCCAGCAGCCAAGTGGACGGACCCTACGAGCAGTACTTC
few,NA,TRBJ2-7,TRBV2,CASSDWYSSYEQYF,TGTGCCAGCAGTGACTGGTACAGCTCCTACGAGCAGTACTTC
NA,TRBD1,TRBJ2-1,TRBV6-5,CASSYAGTGNNEQFF,TGTGCCAGCAGTTACGCCGGGACAGGGAACAATGAGCAGTTCTTC
NA,NA,TRBJ2-7,TRBV4-2,CASSQGVWGSYEQYF,TGTGCCAGCAGCCAAGGGGTGTGGGGCTCCTACGAGCAGTACTTC
many,NA,TRBJ2-6,TRBV20-1,CSALQVKNSGANVLTF,TGCAGTGCCCTACAGGTAAAGAACTCTGGGGCCAACGTCCTGACTTTC
few,NA,TRBJ2-3,TRBV6-5,CASSFNRRLGADTQYF,TGTGCCAGCAGCTTCAATCGCAGGCTCGGCGCAGATACGCAGTATTTT
few,NA,TRBJ1-1,TRBV11-2,CASSLDTGTTEAFF,TGTGCCAGCAGCTTAGATACAGGGACCACTGAAGCTTTCTTT
many,TRBD1,TRBJ1-5,TRBV20-1,CSVGGQGHSNQPQHF,TGCAGTGTGGGGGGACAGGGCCATAGCAATCAGCCCCAGCATTTT